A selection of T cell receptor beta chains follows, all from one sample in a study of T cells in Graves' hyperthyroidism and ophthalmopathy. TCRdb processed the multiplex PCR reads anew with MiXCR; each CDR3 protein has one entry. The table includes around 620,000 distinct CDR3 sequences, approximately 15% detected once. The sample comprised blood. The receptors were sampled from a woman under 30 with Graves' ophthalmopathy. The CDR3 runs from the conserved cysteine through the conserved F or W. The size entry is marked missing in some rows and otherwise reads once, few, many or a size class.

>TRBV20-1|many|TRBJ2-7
CSAEGGRSYEQYF
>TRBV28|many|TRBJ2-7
CASRTDRGPLEQYF
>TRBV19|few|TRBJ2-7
CASNPRGTYEQYF
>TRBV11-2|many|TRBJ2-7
CASSLVGPGTSDAHIHSYEQYF
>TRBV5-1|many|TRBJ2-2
CASSLAVTRTGELFF
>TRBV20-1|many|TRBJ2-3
CSARQESTDTQYF
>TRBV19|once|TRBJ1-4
CASSGNSGSNEKLFF
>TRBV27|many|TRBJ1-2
CASKAGQARTNYGYTF
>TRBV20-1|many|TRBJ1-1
CSAGGQGERAFF
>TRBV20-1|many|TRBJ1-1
CSAPGPSTEAFF
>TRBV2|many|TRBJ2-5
CASSDGGRWETQYF
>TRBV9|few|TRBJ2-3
CASSPWTGITDTQYF
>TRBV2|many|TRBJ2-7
CASSEAPLGYEQYF
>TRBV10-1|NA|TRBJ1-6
CASSESRRVLDSPLHF
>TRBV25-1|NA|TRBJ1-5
CASSPIRVLIGDQPQHF
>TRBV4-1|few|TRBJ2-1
CASTLGLAGVREQFF
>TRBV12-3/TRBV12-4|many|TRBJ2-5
CASSSQREQGPTQYF
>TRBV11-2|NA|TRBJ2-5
CASSLTQGGETQYF
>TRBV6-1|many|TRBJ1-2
CASSEEDGGPMHKANYGYTF
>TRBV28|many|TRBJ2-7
CASSSGQGFYEQYF
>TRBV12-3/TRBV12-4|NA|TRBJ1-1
CASRGQGELEAFF
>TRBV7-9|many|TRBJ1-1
CASRRQGARTLNTEAFF
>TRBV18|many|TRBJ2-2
CASSPPPGQAWELFF
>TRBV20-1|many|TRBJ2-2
CSAPRRGQGTGELFF
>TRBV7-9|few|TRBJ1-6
CASSWGTGDSPLHF
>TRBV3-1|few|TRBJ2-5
CASSQAASGSDLQYF
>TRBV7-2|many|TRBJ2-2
CASSPRTGGFFTGELFF
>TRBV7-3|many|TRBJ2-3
CASSRGPTDTQYF
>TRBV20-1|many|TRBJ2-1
CSASPGTGNNEQFF
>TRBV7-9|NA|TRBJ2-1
CASSYGLAGGSYNEQFF
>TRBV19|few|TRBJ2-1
CASSIPSRTPSNEQFF
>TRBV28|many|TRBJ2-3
CASSVREGQSDTQYF
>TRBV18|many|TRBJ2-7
CASSPSTTYEQYF
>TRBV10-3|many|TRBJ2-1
CAIEGQSNEQFF
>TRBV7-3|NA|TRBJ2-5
CASSLRPGGPRETQYF
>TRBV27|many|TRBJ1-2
CASSSTGVGGYTF
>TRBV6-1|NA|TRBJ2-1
CASTPLAGGVYNEQFF
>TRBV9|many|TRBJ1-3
CASSEETGSGNTIYF
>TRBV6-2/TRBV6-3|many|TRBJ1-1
CASREQGNTEAFF
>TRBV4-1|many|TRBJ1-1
CASSQGQGAWGTEAFF
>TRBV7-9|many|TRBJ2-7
CASSFRAGLSSYEQYF
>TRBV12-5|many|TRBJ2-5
CASGLATGPQETQYF
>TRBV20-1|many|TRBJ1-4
CSAPAVTGGEKLFF
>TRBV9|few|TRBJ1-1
CASSAPVVGGSTEAFF
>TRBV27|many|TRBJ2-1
CASRTGTININEQFF
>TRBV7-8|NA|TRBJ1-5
CASSLVGWQTYSNQPQHF
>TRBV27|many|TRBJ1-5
CASSLSGYNQPQHF
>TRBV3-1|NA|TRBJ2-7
CASSQDRASGSFYEQYF
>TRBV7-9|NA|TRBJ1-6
CASRLPNSPLHF
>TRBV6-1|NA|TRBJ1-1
CASSQQGGITEAFF
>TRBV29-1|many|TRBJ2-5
CSVASGTSAETQYF
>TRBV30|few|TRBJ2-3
CASVGPGTQYF
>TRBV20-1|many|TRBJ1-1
CSAHSGTVYLNTEAFF